The source of this TCR beta chain is a study of blood T cell repertoires in COVID-19. This CDR3 is built from 15 residues. The junction had 3 bases not matched to a gene; V was cut back by 3 bases and J by 5 bases. The germline CDR1 and CDR2 sequences are LGHNA and YSLEER. This clone was picked up one time. Here immunoSEQ multiplex PCR was the method, and the copy in TCRdb shows in-frame clones only, minus some. Here the sample spans roughly 320,000 clones, more than 85% being singletons. This clonotype was sampled from a woman in her 30s who had been exposed to COVID-19. The genes are TRBV4-3 and TRBJ2-5, with 13 bases identical to TRBD2. The sequenced sample was PBMCs or T cells enriched from blood (not recorded which). The CDR3 loop is CASSHGTSGVETQYF. CDR3 nucleotide sequence: TGCGCCAGCAGCCACGGGACTAGCGGGGTGGAGACCCAGTACTTC.